This TCR beta chain was recorded in a study of blood T cell repertoires in COVID-19. Study background: The United States, Italy and Spain provided the acute and convalescent COVID-19 samples.

TCRdb keeps only in-frame clones here, not all; method: immunoSEQ multiplex PCR. The repertoire has 350,000 to 450,000 clones, roughly 90% of them found once; the top ten carry 1.5% to 2%. V was trimmed by 7 bases and J by 13 bases, leaving 16 bases between them. The CDR3 has 12 amino acids. Per the germline V gene, CDR1 is LNHDA and CDR2 is SQIVND (reference sequence). Across 24 US areas, participants ranged in age from 18 to 89 years. Assignment of participants to cohorts was predicated upon participant-reported clinical history. Symptom resolution, clearance, or two negative PCRs marked the recovered donors of Cohort 3. This clone was recorded a few times.

This TCR came from a woman in her twenties or thirties who had recovered from COVID-19. The genes are TRBV19 and TRBJ1-4; TRBD1 might be the D (5 bases). The sample was PBMCs or T cells enriched from blood (not recorded which). CDR3: CASTRRGAGLFF. The CDR3 nucleotides read TGTGCCAGTACTCGTCGTGGGGCTGGACTGTTTTTT.